This TCR beta chain came from a study of blood T cell repertoires in COVID-19. At the level of the study: The United States, Italy and Spain were the sources of the acute and convalescent COVID-19 samples.

Germline CDR1 reads SGHRS; CDR2 reads YFSETQ. The CDR3 totals 17 residues. With 0 bases clipped from V and 1 base from J, the junction kept 6 bases outside the gene matches. Original methodology: Reference gene primer amplification in the assay estimated nucleated cell counts. Using immunoSEQ multiplex PCR, the repertoire was profiled, and TCRdb retains in-frame clones only, with some absent. V and J calls and clone size are given by that table; D and trimming were obtained from the DNA. Here the sample spans approximately 130,000 clones, about four fifths being singletons. The chain is built from TRBV5-1 and TRBJ2-1; 8 bases match TRBD2. The sequenced sample consisted of peripheral blood. The TCR was taken from a woman aged 60-75 years with active or convalescent COVID-19. The CDR3 bases are TGCGCCAGCAGCTTGGTTTTACCGGGGGGGTCCTACAATGAGCAGTTCTTC. Its protein product is CASSLVLPGGSYNEQFF.